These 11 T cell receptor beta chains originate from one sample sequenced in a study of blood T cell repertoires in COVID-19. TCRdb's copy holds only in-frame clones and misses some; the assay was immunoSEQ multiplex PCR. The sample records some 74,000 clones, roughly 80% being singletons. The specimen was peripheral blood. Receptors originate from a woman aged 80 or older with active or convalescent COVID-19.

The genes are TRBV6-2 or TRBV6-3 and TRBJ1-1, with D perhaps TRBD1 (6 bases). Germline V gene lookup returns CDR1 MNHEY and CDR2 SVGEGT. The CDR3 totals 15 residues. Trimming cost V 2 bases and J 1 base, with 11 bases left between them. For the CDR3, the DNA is TGTGCCAGCAGTTACAATCAGGGGCCGAACACTGAAGCTTTCTTT. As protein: CASSYNQGPNTEAFF.

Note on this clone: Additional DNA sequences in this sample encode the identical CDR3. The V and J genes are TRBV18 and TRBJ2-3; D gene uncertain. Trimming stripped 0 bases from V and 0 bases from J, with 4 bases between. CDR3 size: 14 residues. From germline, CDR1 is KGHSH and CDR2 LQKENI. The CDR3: CASSPPSSTDTQYF. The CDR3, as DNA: TGTGCCAGCTCACCACCGAGTAGCACAGATACGCAGTATTTT.

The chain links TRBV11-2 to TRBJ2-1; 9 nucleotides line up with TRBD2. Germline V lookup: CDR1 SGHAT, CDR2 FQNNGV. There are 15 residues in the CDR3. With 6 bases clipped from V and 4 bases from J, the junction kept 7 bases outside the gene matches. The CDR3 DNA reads TGTGCCAGCAGGAAAGCGGGGGGCTTTTACAATGAGCAGTTCTTC. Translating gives CASRKAGGFYNEQFF.

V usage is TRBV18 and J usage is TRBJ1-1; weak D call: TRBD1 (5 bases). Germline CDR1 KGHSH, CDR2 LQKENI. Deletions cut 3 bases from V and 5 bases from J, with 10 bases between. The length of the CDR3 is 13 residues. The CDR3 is CASSPSQGTEAFF. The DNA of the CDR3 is TGTGCCAGCTCACCCTCCCAGGGAACTGAAGCTTTCTTT.

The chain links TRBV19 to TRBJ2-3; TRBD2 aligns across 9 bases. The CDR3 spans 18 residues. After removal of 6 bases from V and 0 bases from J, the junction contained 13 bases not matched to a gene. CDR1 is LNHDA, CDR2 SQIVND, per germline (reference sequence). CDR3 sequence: CASSPRGAGGLSTDTQYF. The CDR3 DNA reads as TGTGCCAGTAGCCCCAGGGGAGCGGGAGGCCTGAGCACAGATACGCAGTATTTT.

The CDR3 here is CSAKSGRAAYEQYF. The CDR3 region has the DNA TGCAGCGCAAAGAGCGGGAGGGCGGCCTACGAGCAGTACTTC. The chain uses TRBV29-1 and TRBJ2-7; 10 positions match TRBD2. There are 14 residues in the CDR3. Trimming took 7 bases from V and 2 from J; bases not matched to a gene: 8. Germline CDR1 and CDR2: SQVTM and ANQGSEA.

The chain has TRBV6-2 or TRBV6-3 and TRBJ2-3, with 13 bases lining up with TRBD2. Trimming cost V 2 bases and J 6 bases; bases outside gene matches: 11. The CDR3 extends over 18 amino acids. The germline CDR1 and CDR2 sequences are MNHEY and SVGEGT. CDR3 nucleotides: TGTGCCAGCAGTTACAGGGACAAGGGACTAGCGGGGACGGATACGCAGTATTTT. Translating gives CASSYRDKGLAGTDTQYF.

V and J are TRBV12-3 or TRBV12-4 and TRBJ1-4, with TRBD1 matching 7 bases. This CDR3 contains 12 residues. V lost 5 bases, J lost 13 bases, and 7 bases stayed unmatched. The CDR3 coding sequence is TGTGCCAGCAGTCCAAACAGGGGAGGACTGTTTTTT. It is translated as CASSPNRGGLFF.

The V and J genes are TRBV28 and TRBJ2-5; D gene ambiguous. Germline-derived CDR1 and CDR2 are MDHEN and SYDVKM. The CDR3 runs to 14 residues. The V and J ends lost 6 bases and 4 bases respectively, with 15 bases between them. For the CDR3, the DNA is TGTGCCAGCAGGTTGGGCCCCATGCGAGAGACCCAGTACTTC. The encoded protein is CASRLGPMRETQYF.

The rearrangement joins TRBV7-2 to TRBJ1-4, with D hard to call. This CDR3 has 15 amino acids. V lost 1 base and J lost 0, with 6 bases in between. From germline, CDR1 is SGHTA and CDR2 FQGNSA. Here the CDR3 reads CASSLDSATNEKLFF. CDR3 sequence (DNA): TGTGCCAGCAGCTTAGACAGTGCAACTAATGAAAAACTGTTTTTT.

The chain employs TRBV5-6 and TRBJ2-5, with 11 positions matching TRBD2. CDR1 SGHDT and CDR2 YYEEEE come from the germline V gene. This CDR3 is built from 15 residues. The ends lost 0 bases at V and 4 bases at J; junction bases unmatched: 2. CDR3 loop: CASSLVAGGRETQYF. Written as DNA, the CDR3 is TGTGCCAGCAGCTTGGTAGCGGGGGGGAGAGAGACCCAGTACTTC.